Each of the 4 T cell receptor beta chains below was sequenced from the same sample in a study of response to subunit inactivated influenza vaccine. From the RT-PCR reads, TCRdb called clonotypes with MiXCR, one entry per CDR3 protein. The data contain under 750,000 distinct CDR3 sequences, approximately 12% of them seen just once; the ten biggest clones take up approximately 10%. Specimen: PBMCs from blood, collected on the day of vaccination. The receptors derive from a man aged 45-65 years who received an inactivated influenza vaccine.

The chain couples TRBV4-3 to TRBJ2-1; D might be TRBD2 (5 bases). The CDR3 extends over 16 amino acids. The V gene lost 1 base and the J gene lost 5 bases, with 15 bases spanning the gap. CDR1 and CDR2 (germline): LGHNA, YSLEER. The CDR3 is CASSQVRGSGNNEQFF. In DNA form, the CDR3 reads TGCGCCAGCAGCCAAGTTAGAGGGAGTGGTAACAATGAGCAGTTCTTC.

In nucleotides, the CDR3 is TGTGCCAGCAGCTTAGGACTAGCGGCAGACGAGCAGTACTTC. Amino acids: CASSLGLAADEQYF. This chain connects TRBV7-8 to TRBJ2-7; 9 bases match TRBD2. From germline, CDR1 is SGHVS and CDR2 FQNEAQ. The CDR3 has 14 residues. The ends lost 1 base at V and 5 bases at J; junction bases unmatched: 3. Using reference TRBV7-8 and TRBJ2-7 for the parts outside the CDR3, the full variable domain is GAGVSQSPRYKVAKRGQDVALRCDPISGHVSLFWYQQALGQGPEFLTYFQNEAQLDKSGLPSDRFFAERPEGSVSTLKIQRTQQEDSAVYLCASSLGLAADEQYFGPGTRLTVT.

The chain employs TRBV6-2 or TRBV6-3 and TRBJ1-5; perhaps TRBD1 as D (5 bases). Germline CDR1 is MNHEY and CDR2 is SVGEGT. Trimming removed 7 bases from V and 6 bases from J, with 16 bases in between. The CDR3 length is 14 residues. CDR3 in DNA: TGTGCCAGCAATAGGCAGGGAAGGGCTCAGCCCCAGCATTTT. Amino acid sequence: CASNRQGRAQPQHF.

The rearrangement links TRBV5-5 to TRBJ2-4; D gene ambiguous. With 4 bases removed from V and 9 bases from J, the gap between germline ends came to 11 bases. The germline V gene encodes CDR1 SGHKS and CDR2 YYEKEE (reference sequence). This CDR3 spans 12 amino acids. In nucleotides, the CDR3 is TGTGCCAGCAGCCCCGACTTCATCATTCAGTACTTC. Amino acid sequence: CASSPDFIIQYF.